Described below is a single T cell receptor (beta chain) sequence and its context. Its specificity is unknown. This sample was taken from a study of T cell responses to AZD1222 COVID-19 vaccine. Study-level findings and limits: Close to half of spike-specific TCRs reportedly recognize unmutated variant regions. Most donors were white British and more were female, and clonal diversity was possibly underestimated. Once two AZD1222 doses were given, Spike-specific TCR breadth and depth went up.

Sequencing was performed with immunoSEQ multiplex PCR; in TCRdb, only in-frame clones are kept and a portion is missing. This sample has roughly 130,000 clones, with about 90% found just once. Sample: peripheral blood, taken on day 0 of AZD1222 vaccination. This TCR derives from an adult in good health.

This chain's CDR3 is CASSPDRVLGGYTF. In nucleotides, the CDR3 is TGTGCCAGCAGCCCCGACAGGGTTTTGGGCGGCTACACCTTC. The chain couples TRBV6-5 to TRBJ1-2, with 7 positions matching TRBD1. CDR3 length: 14 residues. Germline V gene data show CDR1 as MNHEY and CDR2 as SVGAGI. With 6 bases clipped from V and 8 bases from J, the junction kept 12 bases outside the gene matches.